Listed here is a single T cell receptor (beta chain). The V gene lost 0 bases and the J gene lost 4 bases, with 9 bases spanning the gap. This CDR3 has 14 amino acids. CDR1 is MNHEY and CDR2 is SVGAGI in the germline V gene. This sample was included in a study of shared clonotypes between healthy human individuals. Data came from immunoSEQ multiplex PCR; TCRdb stores just in-frame clones and leaves some out. The data show about 2.3 million clones, roughly 93% seen once. CD45RA+ naive and CD45RA-negative memory subsets were separated from CD4+ cells. Sequenced input: naive CD4+ T cells from PBMCs. Regarding subset: CD45RA+ positively selected. The chain combines TRBV6-5 with TRBJ2-5; D may be TRBD1 (5 bases). The receptor was isolated from a man younger than 35 in good health. Some clones in this sample may be carry-over from other donors' samples. CDR3 nucleotide sequence: TGTGCCAGCAGTTACTCGGGGCAGATAGAGACCCAGTACTTC. This gives the protein CASSYSGQIETQYF.